This is a list of T cell receptor beta chains from one sample in a study of blood T cell repertoires in COVID-19. TCRdb's copy holds only in-frame clones and misses some; the assay was immunoSEQ multiplex PCR. The table lists more than 150,000 clones, roughly 94% of them singletons, with roughly 0.76% in the top ten. Sequenced: peripheral blood. The receptors originated from a young man with COVID-19, enrolled during active disease. Both conserved end residues are part of each CDR3. A D gene is named only where the DNA matches it firmly. Only some rows state a clone size, as once, few, many or a class for expanded clones.

>TRBV5-4|TRBD1|.|TRBJ2-1
CASSPGTGGTYEQFF
TGTGCCAGCAGCCCCGGGACAGGGGGCACCTATGAGCAGTTCTTC
>TRBV5-1|TRBD2|.|TRBJ2-5
CASKVAGQETQYF
TGCGCCAGCAAGGTAGCGGGGCAAGAGACCCAGTACTTC
>TRBV5-1|.|once|TRBJ2-2
CASSPRDYGELFF
TGCGCCAGCAGTCCCCGGGATTACGGGGAGCTGTTTTTT
>TRBV15|TRBD2|.|TRBJ2-4
CATSTGGPAKNIQYF
TGTGCCACCAGCACGGGGGGGCCCGCCAAAAACATTCAGTACTTC
>TRBV7-2|.|.|TRBJ1-2
CASSHRRGPKIYGYTF
TGTGCCAGCAGCCACCGACGAGGCCCTAAAATCTATGGCTACACCTTC
>TRBV5-4|TRBD1|.|TRBJ1-2
CASSQTGTYGYTF
TGTGCCAGCAGCCAGACAGGGACCTATGGCTACACCTTC
>TRBV27|TRBD2|.|TRBJ2-3
CASSSGTSGGLSTDTQYF
TGTGCCAGCAGCTCCGGGACTAGCGGGGGCCTGAGCACAGATACGCAGTATTTT
>TRBV6-5|TRBD1|.|TRBJ2-3
CASGLTGLKDTQYF
TGTGCCAGCGGCCTGACAGGGCTTAAAGATACGCAGTATTTT
>TRBV11-3|TRBD2|.|TRBJ2-1
CASSLGGTSGYNEQFF
TGTGCCAGCAGCTTAGGCGGGACTAGCGGATACAATGAGCAGTTCTTC
>TRBV7-6|TRBD1|.|TRBJ2-2
CASSSPGQGAYTGELFF
TGTGCCAGCAGCTCCCCGGGACAGGGGGCTTACACCGGGGAGCTGTTTTTT
>TRBV10-2|TRBD1|.|TRBJ2-5
CASRQGARETQYF
TGCGCCAGCAGGCAGGGGGCTAGGGAGACCCAGTACTTC